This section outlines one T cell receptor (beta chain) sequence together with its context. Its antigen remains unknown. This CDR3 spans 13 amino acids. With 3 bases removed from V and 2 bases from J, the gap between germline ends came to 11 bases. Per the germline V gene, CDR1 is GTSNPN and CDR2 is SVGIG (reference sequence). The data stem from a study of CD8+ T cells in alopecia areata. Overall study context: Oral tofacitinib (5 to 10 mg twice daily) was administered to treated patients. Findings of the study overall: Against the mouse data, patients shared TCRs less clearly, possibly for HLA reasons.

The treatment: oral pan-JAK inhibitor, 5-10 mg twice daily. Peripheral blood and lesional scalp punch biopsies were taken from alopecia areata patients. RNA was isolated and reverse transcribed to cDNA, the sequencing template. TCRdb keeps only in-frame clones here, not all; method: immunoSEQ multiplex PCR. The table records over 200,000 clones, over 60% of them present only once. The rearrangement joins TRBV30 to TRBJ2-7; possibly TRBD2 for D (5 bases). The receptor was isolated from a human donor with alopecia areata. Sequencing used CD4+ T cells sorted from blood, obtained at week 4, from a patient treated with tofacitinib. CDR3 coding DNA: TGTGCCTGGAGGGCCCCCGGGACCTACGAGCAGTACTTC. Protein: CAWRAPGTYEQYF.